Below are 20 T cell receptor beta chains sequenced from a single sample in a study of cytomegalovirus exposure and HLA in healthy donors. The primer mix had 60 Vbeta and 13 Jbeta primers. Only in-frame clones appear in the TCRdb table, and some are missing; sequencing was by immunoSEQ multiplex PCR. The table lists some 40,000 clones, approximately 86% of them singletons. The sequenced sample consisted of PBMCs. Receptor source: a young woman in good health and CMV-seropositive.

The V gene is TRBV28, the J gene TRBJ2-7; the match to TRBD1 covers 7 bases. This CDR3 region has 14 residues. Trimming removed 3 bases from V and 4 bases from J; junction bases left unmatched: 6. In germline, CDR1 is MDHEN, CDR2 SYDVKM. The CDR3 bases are TGTGCCAGCAGTTTTGCCGCCAGGGGGTACGAGCAGTACTTC. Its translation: CASSFAARGYEQYF.

Here the CDR3 DNA reads TGTGCCTATGACAGGGTTAATTCACCCCTCCACTTT. This sequence encodes CAYDRVNSPLHF. The rearrangement joins TRBV30 to TRBJ1-6; TRBD1 aligns across 7 bases. Trimming took 7 bases from V and 6 from J; bases not matched to a gene: 3. This CDR3 comprises 12 residues. Germline V lookup: CDR1 GTSNPN, CDR2 SVGIG (reference sequence).

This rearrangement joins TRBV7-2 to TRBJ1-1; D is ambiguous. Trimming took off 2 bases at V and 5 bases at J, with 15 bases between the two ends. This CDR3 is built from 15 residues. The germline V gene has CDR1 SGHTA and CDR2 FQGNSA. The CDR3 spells CASSLRSPGRTEAFF. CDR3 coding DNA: TGTGCCAGCAGCTTAAGGTCCCCCGGGAGGACTGAAGCTTTCTTT.

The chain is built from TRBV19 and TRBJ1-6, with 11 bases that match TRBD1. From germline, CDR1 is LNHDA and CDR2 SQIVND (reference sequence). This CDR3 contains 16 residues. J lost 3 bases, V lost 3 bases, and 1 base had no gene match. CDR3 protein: CASSIGTGGYNSPLHF. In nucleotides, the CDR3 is TGTGCCAGTAGTATCGGGACAGGGGGCTATAATTCACCCCTCCACTTT.

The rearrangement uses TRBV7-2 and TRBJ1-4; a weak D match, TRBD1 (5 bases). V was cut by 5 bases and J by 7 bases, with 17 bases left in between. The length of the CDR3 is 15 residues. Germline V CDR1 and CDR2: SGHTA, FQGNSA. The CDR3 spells CASSKGEGWVEKLFF. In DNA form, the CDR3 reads TGTGCCAGCAGCAAAGGGGAGGGTTGGGTTGAAAAACTGTTTTTT. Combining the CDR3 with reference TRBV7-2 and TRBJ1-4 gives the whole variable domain GAGVSQSPSNKVTEKGKDVELRCDPISGHTALYWYRQSLGQGLEFLIYFQGNSAPDKSGLPSDRFSAERTGGSVSTLTIQRTQQEDSAVYLCASSKGEGWVEKLFFGSGTQLSVL.

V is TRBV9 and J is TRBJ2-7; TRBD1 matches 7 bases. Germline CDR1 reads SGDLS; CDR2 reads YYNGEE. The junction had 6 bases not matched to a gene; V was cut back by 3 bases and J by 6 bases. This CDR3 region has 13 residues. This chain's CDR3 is CASSAGQDLEQYF. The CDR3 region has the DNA TGTGCCAGCAGCGCCGGACAGGACCTCGAGCAGTACTTC.

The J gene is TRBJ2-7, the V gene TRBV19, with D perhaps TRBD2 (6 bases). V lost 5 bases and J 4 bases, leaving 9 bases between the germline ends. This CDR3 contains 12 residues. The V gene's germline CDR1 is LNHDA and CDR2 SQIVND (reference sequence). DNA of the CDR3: TGTGCCAGTAGTCCCCGGGGGTACGAGCAGTACTTC. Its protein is CASSPRGYEQYF.

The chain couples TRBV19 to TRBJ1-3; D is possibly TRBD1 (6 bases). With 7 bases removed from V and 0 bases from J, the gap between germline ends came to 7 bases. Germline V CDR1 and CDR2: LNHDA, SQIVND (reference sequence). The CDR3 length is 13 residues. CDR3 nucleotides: TGTGCCAGTACGACAGGCTCTGGAAACACCATATATTTT. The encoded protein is CASTTGSGNTIYF.

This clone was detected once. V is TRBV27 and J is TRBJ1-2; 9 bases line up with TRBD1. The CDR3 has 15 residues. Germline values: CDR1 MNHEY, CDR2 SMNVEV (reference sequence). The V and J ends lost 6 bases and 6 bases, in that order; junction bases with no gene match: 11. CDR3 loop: CASSPTQTGGNGYTF. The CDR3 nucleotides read TGTGCCAGCAGCCCTACCCAAACAGGGGGCAATGGCTACACCTTC.

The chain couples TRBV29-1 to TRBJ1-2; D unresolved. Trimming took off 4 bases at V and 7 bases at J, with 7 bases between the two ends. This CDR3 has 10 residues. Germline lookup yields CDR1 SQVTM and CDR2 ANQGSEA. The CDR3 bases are TGCAGCGTTGTGAGCGCTGGCTACACCTTC. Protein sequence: CSVVSAGYTF.

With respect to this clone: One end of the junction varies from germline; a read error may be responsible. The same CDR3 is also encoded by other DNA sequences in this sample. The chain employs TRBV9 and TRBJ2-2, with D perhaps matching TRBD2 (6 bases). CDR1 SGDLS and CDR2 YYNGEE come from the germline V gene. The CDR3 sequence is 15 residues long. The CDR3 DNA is TGTGCCAGCAGCGTTGGCGGGACCTACACTGGGGAGCTGTTTTTT. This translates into CASSVGGTYTGELFF.

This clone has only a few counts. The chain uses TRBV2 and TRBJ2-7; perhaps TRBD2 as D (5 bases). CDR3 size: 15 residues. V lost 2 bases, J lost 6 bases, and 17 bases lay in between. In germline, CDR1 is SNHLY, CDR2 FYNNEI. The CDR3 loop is CASSEPSVRGVEQYF. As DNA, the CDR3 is TGTGCCAGCAGTGAACCCAGTGTCCGGGGTGTCGAGCAGTACTTC.

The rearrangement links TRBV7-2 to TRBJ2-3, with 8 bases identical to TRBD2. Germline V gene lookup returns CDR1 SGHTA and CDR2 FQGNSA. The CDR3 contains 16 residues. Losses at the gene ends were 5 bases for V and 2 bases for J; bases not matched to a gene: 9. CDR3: CASSHPGLGLTDTQYF. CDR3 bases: TGTGCCAGCAGCCACCCGGGACTAGGGCTCACAGATACGCAGTATTTT.

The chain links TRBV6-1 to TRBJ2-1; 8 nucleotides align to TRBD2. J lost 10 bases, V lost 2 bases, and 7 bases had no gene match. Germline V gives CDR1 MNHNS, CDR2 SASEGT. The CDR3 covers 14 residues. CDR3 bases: TGTGCCAGCAGTGAATCTCGGCGGGGGGCCGAGCAGTTCTTC. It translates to CASSESRRGAEQFF.

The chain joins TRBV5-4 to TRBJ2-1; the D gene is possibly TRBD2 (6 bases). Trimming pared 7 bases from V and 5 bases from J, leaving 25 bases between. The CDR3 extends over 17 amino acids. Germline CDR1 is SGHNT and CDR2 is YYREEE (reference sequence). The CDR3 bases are TGTGCCAGCCTTAGGTGGGGTGGGGGAGGTACTAACAATGAGCAGTTCTTC. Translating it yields CASLRWGGGGTNNEQFF.

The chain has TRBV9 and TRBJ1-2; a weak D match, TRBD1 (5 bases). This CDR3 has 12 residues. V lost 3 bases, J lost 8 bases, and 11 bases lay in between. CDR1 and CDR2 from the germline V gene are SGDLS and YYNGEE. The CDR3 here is CASSEGGEGYTF. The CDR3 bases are TGTGCCAGCAGCGAAGGAGGGGAAGGCTACACCTTC.

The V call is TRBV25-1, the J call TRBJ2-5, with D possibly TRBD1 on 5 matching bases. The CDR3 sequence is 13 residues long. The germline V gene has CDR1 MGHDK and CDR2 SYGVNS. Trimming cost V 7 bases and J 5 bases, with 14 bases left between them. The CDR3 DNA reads TGTGCCAGCAAATTTGGGAAGGGGGAGACCCAGTACTTC. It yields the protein CASKFGKGETQYF.

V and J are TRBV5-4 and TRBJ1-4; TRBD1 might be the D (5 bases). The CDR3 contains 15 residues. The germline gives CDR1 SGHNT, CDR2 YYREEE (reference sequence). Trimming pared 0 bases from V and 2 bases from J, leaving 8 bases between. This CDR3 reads CASSLAGNTNEKLFF. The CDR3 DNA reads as TGTGCCAGCAGCTTGGCAGGGAACACTAATGAAAAACTGTTTTTT.

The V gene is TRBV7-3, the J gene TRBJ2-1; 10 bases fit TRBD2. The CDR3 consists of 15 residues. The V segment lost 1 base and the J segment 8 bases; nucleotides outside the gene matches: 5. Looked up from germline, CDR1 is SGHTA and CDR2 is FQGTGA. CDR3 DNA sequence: TGTGCCAGCAGCTTAATCCCGGGACTAGCGTATGAGCAGTTCTTC. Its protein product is CASSLIPGLAYEQFF.

The CDR3: CASGTGYQPQHF. CDR3 nucleotide sequence: TGTGCTAGTGGTACAGGGTATCAGCCCCAGCATTTT. This rearrangement joins TRBV12-5 to TRBJ1-5; possible D gene TRBD1, 6 bases. The V end was cut by 5 bases, the J end by 5 bases, with 7 bases between. Germline CDR1 and CDR2: LGHNT and FRNRAP. The CDR3 loop spans 12 amino acids.